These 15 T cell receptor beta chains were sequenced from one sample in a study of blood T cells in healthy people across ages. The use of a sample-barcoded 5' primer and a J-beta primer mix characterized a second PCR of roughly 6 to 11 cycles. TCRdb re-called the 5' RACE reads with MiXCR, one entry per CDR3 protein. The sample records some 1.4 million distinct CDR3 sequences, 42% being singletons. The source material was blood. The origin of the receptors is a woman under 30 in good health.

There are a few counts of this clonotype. The CDR3 here is CASNGPTGRGTPGYGYTF. CDR3 nucleotides: TGTGCCAGCAACGGTCCTACCGGCCGGGGGACGCCGGGCTATGGCTACACCTTC. V gene TRBV25-1 combines with J gene TRBJ1-2, with D tentatively TRBD1 (5 bases). CDR3 size: 18 residues. Germline CDR1 and CDR2: MGHDK and SYGVNS. V was shortened by 7 bases and J by 4 bases, with 28 bases between the two germline ends.

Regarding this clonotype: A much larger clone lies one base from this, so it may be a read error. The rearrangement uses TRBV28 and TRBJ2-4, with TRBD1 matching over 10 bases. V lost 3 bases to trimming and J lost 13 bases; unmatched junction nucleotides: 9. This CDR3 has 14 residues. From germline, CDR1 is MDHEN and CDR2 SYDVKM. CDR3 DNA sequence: TGTGCCAGCAGTTTCGGGACAGGGGTCTACGTGCAGTACTTC. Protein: CASSFGTGVYVQYF.

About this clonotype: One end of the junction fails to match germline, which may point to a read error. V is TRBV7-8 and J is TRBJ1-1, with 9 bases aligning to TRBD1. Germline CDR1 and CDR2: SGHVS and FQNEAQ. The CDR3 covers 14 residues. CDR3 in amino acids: CVSSPPTGGTEAFF. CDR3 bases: TGTGTCAGCAGCCCGCCGACAGGGGGAACTGAAGCTTTCTTT.

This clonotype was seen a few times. CDR3 sequence (DNA): TGCGCCAGCAGCCAGACTAGCGGGGAACAAGAGACCCAGTACTTC. Translating it yields CASSQTSGEQETQYF. The chain links TRBV5-1 to TRBJ2-5; 11 positions agree with TRBD2. The CDR3 has 15 amino acids. The V segment lost 4 bases and the J segment 2 bases; nucleotides outside the gene matches: 4. Germline V CDR1 and CDR2: SGHRS, YFSETQ.

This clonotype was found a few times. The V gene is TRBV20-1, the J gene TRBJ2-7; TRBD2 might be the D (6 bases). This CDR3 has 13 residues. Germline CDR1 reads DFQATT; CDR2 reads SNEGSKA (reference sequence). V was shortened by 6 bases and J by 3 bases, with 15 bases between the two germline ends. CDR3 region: CSARGLDNYEQYF. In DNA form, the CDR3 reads TGCAGTGCGAGGGGACTGGATAACTACGAGCAGTACTTC.

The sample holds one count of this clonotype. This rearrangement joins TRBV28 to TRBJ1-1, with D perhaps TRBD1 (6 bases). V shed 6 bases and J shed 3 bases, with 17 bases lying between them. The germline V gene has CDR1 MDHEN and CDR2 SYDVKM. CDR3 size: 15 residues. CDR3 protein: CASRSLEAGDTEAFF. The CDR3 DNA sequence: TGTGCCAGCAGAAGTTTAGAGGCAGGGGACACTGAAGCTTTCTTT.

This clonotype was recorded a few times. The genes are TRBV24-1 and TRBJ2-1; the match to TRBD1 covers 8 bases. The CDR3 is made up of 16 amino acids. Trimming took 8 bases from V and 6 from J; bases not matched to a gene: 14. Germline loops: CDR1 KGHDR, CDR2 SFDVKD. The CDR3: CATNPSRDRKINEQFF. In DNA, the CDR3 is TGTGCCACCAACCCGTCCCGGGACAGGAAGATCAATGAGCAGTTCTTC.

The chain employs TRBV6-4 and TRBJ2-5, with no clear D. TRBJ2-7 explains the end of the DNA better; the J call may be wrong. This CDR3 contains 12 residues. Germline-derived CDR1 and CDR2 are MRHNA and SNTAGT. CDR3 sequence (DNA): TGTGCCAGCAGGGACCCGAGGATCGAGCAGTACTTC. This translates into CASRDPRIEQYF.

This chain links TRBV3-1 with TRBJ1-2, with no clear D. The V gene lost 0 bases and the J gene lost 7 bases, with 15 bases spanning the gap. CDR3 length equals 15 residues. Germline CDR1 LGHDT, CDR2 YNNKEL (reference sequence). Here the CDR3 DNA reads TGTGCCAGCAGCCAAGAGTACAGCAGTATATGTGGCTACACCTTC. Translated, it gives CASSQEYSSICGYTF.

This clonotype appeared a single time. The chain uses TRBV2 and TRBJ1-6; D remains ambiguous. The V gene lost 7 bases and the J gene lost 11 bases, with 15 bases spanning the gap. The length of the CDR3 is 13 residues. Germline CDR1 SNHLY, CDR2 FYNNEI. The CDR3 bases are TGTGCCAGCACTCCAGGACTGGGTGCACCCCTCCACTTT. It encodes CASTPGLGAPLHF.

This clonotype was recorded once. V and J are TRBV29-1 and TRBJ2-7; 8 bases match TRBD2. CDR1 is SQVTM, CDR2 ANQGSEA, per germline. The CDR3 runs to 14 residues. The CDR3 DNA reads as TGCGGCGGGAGAACTAGCGGAAACTCCTACGAGCAGTACTTC. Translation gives CGGRTSGNSYEQYF.

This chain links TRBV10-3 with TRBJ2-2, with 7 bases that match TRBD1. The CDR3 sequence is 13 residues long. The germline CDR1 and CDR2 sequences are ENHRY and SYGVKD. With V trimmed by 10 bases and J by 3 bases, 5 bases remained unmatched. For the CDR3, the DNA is TGTGCCACACGGGACAGCTACACCGGGGAGCTGTTTTTT. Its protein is CATRDSYTGELFF.

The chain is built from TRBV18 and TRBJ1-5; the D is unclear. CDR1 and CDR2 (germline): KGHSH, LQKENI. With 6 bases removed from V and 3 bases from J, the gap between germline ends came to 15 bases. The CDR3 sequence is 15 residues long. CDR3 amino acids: CASSPDKTPNQPQHF. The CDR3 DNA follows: TGTGCCAGCTCCCCAGACAAGACGCCCAATCAGCCCCAGCATTTT.

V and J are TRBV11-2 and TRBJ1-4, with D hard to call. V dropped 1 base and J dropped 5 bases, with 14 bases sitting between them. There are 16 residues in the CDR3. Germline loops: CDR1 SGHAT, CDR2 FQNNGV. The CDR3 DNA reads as TGTGCCAGCAGCTTAGGCCCGCCCGGGTGGAATGAAAAACTGTTTTTT. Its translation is CASSLGPPGWNEKLFF.

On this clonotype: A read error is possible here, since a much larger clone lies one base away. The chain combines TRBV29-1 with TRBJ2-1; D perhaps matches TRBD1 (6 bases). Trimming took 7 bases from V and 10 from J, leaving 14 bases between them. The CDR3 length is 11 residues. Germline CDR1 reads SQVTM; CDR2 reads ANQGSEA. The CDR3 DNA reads TGCAGCGCCCTAACAGGGAACGAGCAGTTCTTC. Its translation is CSALTGNEQFF.